A single T cell receptor beta chain is shown here with its context. The target antigen is unknown. V lost 5 bases to trimming and J lost 0 bases; unmatched junction nucleotides: 7. The CDR3 is 17 residues long. Germline assignment: CDR1 SGHDT and CDR2 YYEEEE. Donors, without exception, were Caucasian adults residing in Nashville, Tennessee. It was into CD45RA+ naive and CD45RA-negative memory subsets that the CD4+ cells were split. The data belong to a study of shared clonotypes between healthy human individuals. Produced via immunoSEQ multiplex PCR; TCRdb's table is partial and in-frame only. The top ten hold about 0.41% of the sample, which has under 2.5 million clones, 85% to 95% seen once. Notes on the study in general: Larger estimated richness was generally seen in naive subsets than in memory subsets. Among non-shared clonotypes, generation probabilities were lower than among those shared by all four donors.

Material: naive CD4+ T cells from PBMCs. Subset specified: CD45RA+ positively selected. The chain combines TRBV5-6 with TRBJ2-6; 8 nucleotides agree with TRBD1. The receptor was isolated from a man aged 18 to 30 in good health. Some clones in this sample may be carry-over from other donors' samples. The chain's CDR3 is CASSGDRRPSGANVLTF. The CDR3 nucleotides are TGTGCCAGCAGTGGGGACAGGCGTCCCTCTGGGGCCAACGTCCTGACTTTC.